This T cell receptor (beta chain) came from a study of vaccination effects on CD4 cells after COVID-19 (dated 2022 in TCRdb). With respect to the entire study: Two doses of either the BNT162b2 or the mRNA-1273 mRNA SARS-CoV-2 vaccine were administered to participants. In both COVID-19 convalescent patients and infection-naive vaccine recipients, the study compared SARS-CoV-2 spike-specific CD4+ TCR repertoires from before mRNA vaccination with those from after it. Altogether, some 10 COVID-19 convalescent patients and a few SARS-CoV-2-naive healthy vaccine recipients made up the full study. The Oncomine TCR Beta short-read assay on an Illumina iSeq 100 was used to sequence cultures from other donors in the study.

The receptor library was made with the immunoSEQ multiplex PCR assay. DNA from the cultured and isolated CD4+ T cells underwent TCR beta CDR3 sequencing. The paper's processing steps were these. Non-productive TCR sequences were removed, reads were trimmed to the CDR3 region, and CDR3s of at least 7 amino acids were retained. The MANAFEST web app was used to identify antigen-specific clonotypes by comparing expansion in peptide wells with expansion in reference cultures. To count as positive, a clone had to show expansion at FDR<0.05 compared with the reference and with all other wells, an odds ratio above 5, and a frequency above 0.1% in two replicate wells. Clonotypes significantly expanded in SARS-CoV-2 spike wells and in at least one common cold coronavirus spike condition were defined as cross-reactive. CDR3 similarity was assessed by Levenshtein distance with the stringdist R package, and unrooted trees were built with ape in R 3.6.1. In its TCRdb copy, this immuneACCESS table keeps in-frame sequences only and misses some clones. Where compared with another copy, unresolved V genes explain less than half of these, and the others have no known cause. That table is the source of V, J and clone size, and D and trimming were worked out from the DNA. Within this sample are 45,000 to 65,000 clones, with over 75% of them counted one time only. 2% to 3% of the sample is in the top ten clones.

Spanning cysteine to phenylalanine, the CDR3 consists of 13 amino acids. CDR3 DNA only is kept here, 39 bases in frame from base 1. From the germline V gene, CDR1 is SGHRS and CDR2 is YFSETQ. Relative to germline, V is 0 bases shorter and J is 7 bases shorter, with 7 bases between their ends. The paper as a whole reports these results and caveats: In healthy vaccine recipients, vaccine-induced clones were almost all SARS-CoV-2 mono-reactive, with only 1 of 255 cross-reactive with common cold coronaviruses. Clones induced by infection and clones induced by vaccination both contracted markedly at late timepoints after vaccination, which fits with T cell responses waning over time. The study was limited by a small number of convalescent patients and lacked early post-infection timepoints.

As concerns this clone: Its antigen is still unknown. It has no much larger one-base neighbor in the sample; base qualities were not kept.

In the ViraFEST assay, PBMC were stimulated with viral peptide pools, and antigen-specific CD4+ T cell clonotypes were then identified by expansion using TCR sequencing. After around eleven days of culture, CD4+ T cells were isolated with the EasySep CD4+ T cell isolation kit. The absence of prior SARS-CoV-2 infection in healthy vaccine recipients was confirmed by negative nucleocapsid antibodies before and after vaccination. Around 2.1 million PBMC per well were cultured with around 9.8 ug/ml peptides in IMDM containing about 5% human AB serum, about 10 IU/ml IL-2 and gentamicin. On days 3 and 7, half of the culture medium was replaced with fresh IL-2-containing medium. Each peptide stimulation condition was cultured in triplicate wells unless otherwise noted. Using Ficoll-Paque Plus gradient centrifugation, PBMC were separated from whole blood and then either used fresh or cryopreserved at -140C. Overlapping peptide pools spanned the spike proteins of SARS-CoV-2 and the common cold coronaviruses HCoV-NL63, HCoV-OC43 and HCoV-229E. The QIAamp micro DNA kit was used to extract genomic DNA from the cultured CD4+ T cells.

The V and J segments used are TRBV5-1 and TRBJ2-2, with no D gene named confidently. This sequence was found in a human donor who received a COVID-19 vaccine. The source was CD4+ T cells from PBMCs cultured with HCoV-229E spike peptides, collected before COVID-19 vaccination. The cell subset or site label, read with the paper, signifies: HCoV-229E spike overlapping peptide pool stimulation. The nucleotides are TGCGCCAGCAGCTTGGAGGGTAACGGGGAGCTGTTTTTT. Its coded protein is CASSLEGNGELFF.